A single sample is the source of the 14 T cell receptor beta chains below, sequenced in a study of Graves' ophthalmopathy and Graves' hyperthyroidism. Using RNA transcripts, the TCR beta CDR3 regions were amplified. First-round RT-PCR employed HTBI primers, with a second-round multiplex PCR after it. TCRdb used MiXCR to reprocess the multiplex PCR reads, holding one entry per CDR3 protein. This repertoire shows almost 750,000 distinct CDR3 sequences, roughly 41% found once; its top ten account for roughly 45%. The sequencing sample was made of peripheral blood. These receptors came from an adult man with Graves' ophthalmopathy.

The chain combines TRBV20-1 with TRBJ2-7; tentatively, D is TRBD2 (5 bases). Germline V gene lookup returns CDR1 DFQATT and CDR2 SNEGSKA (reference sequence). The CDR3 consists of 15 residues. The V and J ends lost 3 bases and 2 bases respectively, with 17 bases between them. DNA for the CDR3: TGCAGTGCTAGTGGCCCAGGAGGAGGAACCTACGAGCAGTACTTC. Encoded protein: CSASGPGGGTYEQYF.

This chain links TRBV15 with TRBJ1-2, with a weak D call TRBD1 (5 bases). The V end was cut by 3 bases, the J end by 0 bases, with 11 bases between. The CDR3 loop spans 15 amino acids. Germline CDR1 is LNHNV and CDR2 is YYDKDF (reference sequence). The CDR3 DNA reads TGTGCCACCAGCAGTGGATCGGGGCCTAACTATGGCTACACCTTC. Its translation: CATSSGSGPNYGYTF.

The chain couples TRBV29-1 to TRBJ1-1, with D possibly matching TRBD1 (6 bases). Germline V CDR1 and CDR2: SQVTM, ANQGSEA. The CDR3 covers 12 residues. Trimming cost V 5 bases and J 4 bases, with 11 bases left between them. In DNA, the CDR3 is TGCAGCGTTTTCCGGGACACCACTGAAGCTTTCTTT. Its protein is CSVFRDTTEAFF.

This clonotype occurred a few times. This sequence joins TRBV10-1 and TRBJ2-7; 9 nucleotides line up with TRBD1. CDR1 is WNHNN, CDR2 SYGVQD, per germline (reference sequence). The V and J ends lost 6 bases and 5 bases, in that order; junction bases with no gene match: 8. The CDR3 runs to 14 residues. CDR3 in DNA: TGCGCCAGCAGATCCGGGACAGGGCACGACGAGCAGTACTTC. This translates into CASRSGTGHDEQYF.

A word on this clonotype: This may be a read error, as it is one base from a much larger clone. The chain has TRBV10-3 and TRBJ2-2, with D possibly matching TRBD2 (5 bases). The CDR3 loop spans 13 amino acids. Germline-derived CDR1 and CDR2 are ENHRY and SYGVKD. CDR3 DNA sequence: TGTGCCATCACTGAGCGGCCAAAGGAGGAGCTGTTTTTT. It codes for CAITERPKEELFF.

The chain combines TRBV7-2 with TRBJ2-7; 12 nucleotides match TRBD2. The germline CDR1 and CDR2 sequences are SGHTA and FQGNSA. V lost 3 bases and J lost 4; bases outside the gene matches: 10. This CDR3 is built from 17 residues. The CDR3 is CASSFLTSGGPYYEQYF. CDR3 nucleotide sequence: TGTGCCAGCAGCTTCTTGACTAGCGGGGGTCCCTATTACGAGCAGTACTTC.

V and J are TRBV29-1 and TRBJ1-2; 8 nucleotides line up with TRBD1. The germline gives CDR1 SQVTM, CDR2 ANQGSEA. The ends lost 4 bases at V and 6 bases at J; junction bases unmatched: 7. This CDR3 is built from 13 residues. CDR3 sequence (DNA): TGCAGCGTTGGCGGACAGGGACTGCATGGCTACACCTTC. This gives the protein CSVGGQGLHGYTF.

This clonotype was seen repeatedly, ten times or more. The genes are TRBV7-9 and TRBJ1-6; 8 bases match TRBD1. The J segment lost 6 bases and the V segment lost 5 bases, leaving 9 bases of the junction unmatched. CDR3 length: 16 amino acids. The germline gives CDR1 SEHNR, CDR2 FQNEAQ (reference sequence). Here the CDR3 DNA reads TGTGCCAGCAGCGACGGACAGGGAGGGTCTAATTCACCCCTCCACTTT. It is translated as CASSDGQGGSNSPLHF.

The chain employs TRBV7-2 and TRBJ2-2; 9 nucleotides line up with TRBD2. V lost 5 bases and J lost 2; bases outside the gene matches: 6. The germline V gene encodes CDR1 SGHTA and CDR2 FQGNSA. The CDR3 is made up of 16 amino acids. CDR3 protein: CASSRRLAANTGELFF. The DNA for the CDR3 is TGTGCCAGCAGCCGCCGACTAGCGGCTAACACCGGGGAGCTGTTTTTT.

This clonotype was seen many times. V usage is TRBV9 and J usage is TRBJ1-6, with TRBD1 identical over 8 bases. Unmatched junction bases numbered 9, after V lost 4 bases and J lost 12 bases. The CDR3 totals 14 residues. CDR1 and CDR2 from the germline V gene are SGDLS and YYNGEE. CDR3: CASSPGQGRQPLHF. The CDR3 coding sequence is TGTGCCAGCAGCCCCGGACAGGGAAGGCAACCCCTCCACTTT.

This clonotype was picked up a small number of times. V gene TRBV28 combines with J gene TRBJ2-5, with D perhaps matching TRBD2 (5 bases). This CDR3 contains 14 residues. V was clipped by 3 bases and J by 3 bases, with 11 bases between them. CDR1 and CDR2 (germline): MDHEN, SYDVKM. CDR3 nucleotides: TGTGCCAGCAGTTTGTGGGTCGGGGAAGAGACCCAGTACTTC. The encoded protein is CASSLWVGEETQYF.

The CDR3 nucleotides read TGCAGCGTTGAGAGGATTGAAAAACTGTTTTTT. It yields the protein CSVERIEKLFF. This chain connects TRBV29-1 to TRBJ1-4; D is ambiguous. V lost 3 bases, J lost 7 bases, and 6 bases lay in between. The CDR3 totals 11 residues. CDR1 SQVTM and CDR2 ANQGSEA come from the germline V gene. Full variable domain (outside the CDR3, taken from reference TRBV29-1 and TRBJ1-4): SAVISQKPSRDICQRGTSLTIQCQVDSQVTMMFWYRQQPGQSLTLIATANQGSEATYESGFVIDKFPISRPNLTFSTLTVSNMSPEDSSIYLCSVERIEKLFFGSGTQLSVL.

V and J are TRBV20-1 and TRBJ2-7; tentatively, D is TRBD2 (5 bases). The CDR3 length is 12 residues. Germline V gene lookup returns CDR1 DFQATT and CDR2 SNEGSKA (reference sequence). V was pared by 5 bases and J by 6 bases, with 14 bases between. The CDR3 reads CSARRLLGEQYF. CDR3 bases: TGCAGTGCTCGGAGACTATTGGGCGAGCAGTACTTC.

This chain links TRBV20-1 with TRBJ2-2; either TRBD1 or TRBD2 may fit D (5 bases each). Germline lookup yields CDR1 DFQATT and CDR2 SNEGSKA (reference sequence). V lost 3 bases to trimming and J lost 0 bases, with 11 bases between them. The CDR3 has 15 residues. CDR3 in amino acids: CSASIGAANTGELFF. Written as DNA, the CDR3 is TGCAGTGCTAGTATCGGGGCCGCGAACACCGGGGAGCTGTTTTTT.